This entry lists 10 T cell receptor beta chains sequenced from one sample in a study of sequential checkpoint blockade in melanoma. The data were produced by immunoSEQ multiplex PCR, yet TCRdb's version contains in-frame clones alone and is incomplete. The sample consists of roughly 5,100 clones, around 20% of them appearing once. Treatment noted: randomized to nivolumab then ipilimumab (arm A) or the reverse (arm B). The sequencing used tumor tissue (inferred from file names), collected from a patient given nivolumab and ipilimumab in sequence. All receptors derive from a human donor with melanoma.

The genes are TRBV1 and TRBJ1-2; the D call TRBD1 from the table was never checked on the DNA. TRBV1 is described as a pseudogene. The length of the CDR3 is 13 residues. CDR3 bases: TGCGCCAGCCTGGGCCCACGTCCCAATGGCTACACCTTC. It codes for CASLGPRPNGYTF.

By proportion, this clone is medium-sized. This rearrangement joins TRBV6-8 to TRBJ1-3; 8 positions agree with TRBD1. CDR3 length equals 15 residues. CDR1 and CDR2 (germline): MNHGY, SAAAGT. After removal of 5 bases from V and 4 bases from J, the junction contained 7 bases not matched to a gene. The CDR3 loop reads CASSLRDRSGNTIYF. In nucleotides, the CDR3 is TGTGCCAGCAGTCTACGGGACAGGTCGGGAAACACCATATATTTT.

This rearrangement joins TRBV11-3 to TRBJ1-2, with 10 bases that match TRBD1. Germline values: CDR1 SGHNT, CDR2 YENEEA. Unmatched junction bases numbered 5, after V lost 6 bases and J lost 4 bases. CDR3 length equals 14 residues. The CDR3 is CASSRTGGTYGYTF. As DNA, the CDR3 is TGTGCCAGCAGTCGGACAGGGGGGACCTATGGCTACACCTTC.

To note about this clone: A read error may produce the germline difference seen at one junction end. The chain uses TRBV18 and TRBJ1-2; D is unclear. The CDR3 loop spans 13 amino acids. Looked up from germline, CDR1 is KGHSH and CDR2 is LQKENI. The CDR3 nucleotides are TGTGCCAGCTCACCACCTTTTAACTACGGCTACACCTTC. Its translation: CASSPPFNYGYTF.

This clone showed up just a few times. V and J are TRBV29-1 and TRBJ1-2, with D possibly TRBD1 on 5 matching bases. The CDR3 covers 11 residues. CDR1 is SQVTM and CDR2 is ANQGSEA in the germline V gene. Trimming left V 6 bases short and J 4 bases short, with 9 bases between. The CDR3 DNA follows: TGCAGCGTGGGGACGGTCTATGGCTACACCTTC. It codes for CSVGTVYGYTF.

This clone turned up a few times. V and J are TRBV9 and TRBJ2-2, with D possibly being TRBD2 (6 bases). The CDR3 consists of 15 residues. Germline V lookup: CDR1 SGDLS, CDR2 YYNGEE. Deletions cut 5 bases from V and 6 bases from J, with 17 bases between. The CDR3 DNA reads TGTGCCAGCAGTGACGGGACTGGTGGGGCCGGGGAGCTGTTTTTT. Protein product: CASSDGTGGAGELFF.

This clone was recorded many times. The chain is built from TRBV11-3 and TRBJ1-1, with D uncertain. V was shortened by 5 bases and J by 0 bases, with 13 bases between the two germline ends. The CDR3 is made up of 15 amino acids. Germline CDR1 SGHNT, CDR2 YENEEA. CDR3 coding DNA: TGTGCCAGCAGCCCCGGGCAAGACTTGAACACTGAAGCTTTCTTT. This gives the protein CASSPGQDLNTEAFF.

The chain is built from TRBV6-4 and TRBJ2-7, with D unresolved. The V gene lost 5 bases and the J gene lost 4 bases, with 24 bases spanning the gap. CDR3 size: 17 residues. Germline CDR1 reads MRHNA; CDR2 reads SNTAGT. The CDR3 DNA reads as TGTGCCAGCAGTTTAAATCTGGCAGGAATCTTTAGGTACGAGCAGTACTTC. Protein: CASSLNLAGIFRYEQYF.

This clone has more than one count but fewer than ten. The rearrangement joins TRBV7-6 to TRBJ1-1, with 10 bases lining up with TRBD1. The germline V gene encodes CDR1 SGHVS and CDR2 FNYEAQ. This CDR3 spans 15 amino acids. With 4 bases clipped from V and 6 bases from J, the junction kept 8 bases outside the gene matches. The CDR3 bases are TGTGCCAGCAGCTCGCCGGACAGGGGGGATCCTGAAGCTTTCTTT. It encodes CASSSPDRGDPEAFF.

In its sample, this clone was seen a few times. V is TRBV23-1 and J is TRBJ1-6, with 10 bases matching TRBD1. TRBV23-1 falls under the ORF class, with uncertain function. V dropped 6 bases and J dropped 10; count of bases not matched to a gene: 3. The CDR3 has 13 residues. CDR3 in amino acids: CASSRTGGSPLHF. CDR3 DNA sequence: TGCGCCAGCAGCAGGACAGGGGGATCACCCCTCCACTTT.